Shown below are 6 T cell receptor beta chains from a single sample sequenced in a study of blood T cell repertoires in COVID-19. Sequencing was performed with immunoSEQ multiplex PCR; in TCRdb, only in-frame clones are kept and a portion is missing. This table has 140,000 to 150,000 clones, 81% appearing once. Sequences were obtained from peripheral blood. The receptors here all came from a human donor in a cohort sampled during active COVID-19.

The chain carries TRBV5-1 and TRBJ1-1; TRBD1 matches 8 bases. J gave up 1 base and V 4 bases, and 3 bases lay outside the gene matches. CDR3 length: 14 residues. From germline, CDR1 is SGHRS and CDR2 YFSETQ. The DNA for the CDR3 is TGCGCCAGCAGCGGACAGGGAGGGAACACTGAAGCTTTCTTT. Its translation: CASSGQGGNTEAFF.

V usage is TRBV21-1 and J usage is TRBJ2-7; the table names TRBD1, a call not compared with the DNA. TRBV21-1 is reported as a pseudogene. The CDR3 contains 18 residues. CDR3 sequence (DNA): TGTGCCAGCAGCAAAGGAGGTGGACAGGGGATAAACCCCTACGAGCAGTACTTC. Translated: CASSKGGGQGINPYEQYF.

J is TRBJ2-2 and V is TRBV21-1; the table's D call of TRBD2 was not tested on the DNA. TRBV21-1 is a pseudogene. There are 17 residues in the CDR3. Here the CDR3 DNA reads TGTGCCAGCAGCAAAGGACTAGCGGGAGGGCTTAACGGGGAGCTGTTTTTT. Protein product: CASSKGLAGGLNGELFF.

V gene TRBV7-2 combines with J gene TRBJ2-7; 12 nucleotides agree with TRBD2. Germline loops: CDR1 SGHTA, CDR2 FQGNSA. With 5 bases clipped from V and 3 bases from J, the junction kept 5 bases outside the gene matches. The CDR3 spans 15 residues. The CDR3 DNA sequence: TGTGCCAGCAGCCGTGGACTAGCGGGAAACTACGAGCAGTACTTC. Amino acid sequence: CASSRGLAGNYEQYF.

The chain combines TRBV12-3 or TRBV12-4 with TRBJ1-1, with a tentative D call TRBD1 (5 bases). This CDR3 comprises 13 residues. V was trimmed by 5 bases and J by 1 base, leaving 8 bases between them. DNA for the CDR3: TGTGCCAGCAGTACAACAGGGAACACTGAAGCTTTCTTT. Translating it yields CASSTTGNTEAFF.

The chain has TRBV5-4 and TRBJ2-2, with TRBD1 as a possible D gene (6 bases). CDR1 is SGHNT and CDR2 is YYREEE in the germline V gene (reference sequence). CDR3 length: 13 residues. Between the trimmed V and J ends, which lost 4 bases and 7 bases, there was a span of 11 bases. The CDR3 protein is CASSRDNIGELFF. In nucleotides, the CDR3 is TGTGCCAGCAGCCGGGACAATATCGGGGAGCTGTTTTTT.